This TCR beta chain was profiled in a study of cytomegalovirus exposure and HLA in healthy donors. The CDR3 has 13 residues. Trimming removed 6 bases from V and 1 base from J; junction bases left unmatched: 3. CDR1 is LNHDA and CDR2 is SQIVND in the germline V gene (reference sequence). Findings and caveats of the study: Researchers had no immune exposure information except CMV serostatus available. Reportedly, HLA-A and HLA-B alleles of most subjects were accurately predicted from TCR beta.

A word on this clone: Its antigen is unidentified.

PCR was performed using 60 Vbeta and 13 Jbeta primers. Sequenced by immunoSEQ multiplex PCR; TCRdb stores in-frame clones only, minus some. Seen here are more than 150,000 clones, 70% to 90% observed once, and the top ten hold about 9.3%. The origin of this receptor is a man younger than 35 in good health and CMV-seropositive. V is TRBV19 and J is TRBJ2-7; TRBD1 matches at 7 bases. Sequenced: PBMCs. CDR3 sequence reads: CASSSTGSYEQYF. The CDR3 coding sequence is TGTGCCAGTAGCTCGACAGGGTCCTACGAGCAGTACTTC.